This T cell receptor (beta chain) appears in the sequencing data of a study of T-cell memory formation after mild COVID-19. This CDR3 is built from 15 residues. J lost 7 bases, V lost 5 bases, and 9 bases had no gene match. Germline V CDR1 and CDR2: MNHEY, SVGEGT. Notes on this clonotype: Its cognate antigen is unknown.

UMIs and sample barcodes were carried by the TCR alpha and TCR beta cDNA libraries that 5'RACE produced using constant-segment primers. Using its own MiXCR run on the 5' RACE reads, TCRdb lists one record per CDR3 protein. The sample records 350,000 to 500,000 distinct CDR3 sequences, 20% being singletons. Study findings and constraints: Cross-reactive memory seemingly joined, as some responding clones were found in pre-infection memory. Most CD4+ clones that shrank were in CM and EM, while CD8+ ones turned up in EMRA. Clonal second-wave expansions that peaked on day 37 had unconfirmed SARS-CoV-2 specificity.

Specimen: PBMCs or a T cell subset sorted from them (not recorded which). The chain couples TRBV6-2 or TRBV6-3 to TRBJ2-1; 9 nucleotides agree with TRBD2. This clonotype was obtained from an adult woman who had mild COVID-19 (a few samples of this study predate the infection). Cell type and time point are not known. In nucleotides, the CDR3 is TGTGCCAGCAGTCTATTCCTAGCGGGGAGGAATGAGCAGTTCTTC. This translates into CASSLFLAGRNEQFF.